The 21 T cell receptor beta chains in this list originate from one sample, sequenced in a study of resident and recirculating memory T cells in vitiligo. The data were produced by immunoSEQ multiplex PCR, yet TCRdb's version contains in-frame clones alone and is incomplete. The data show about 45,000 clones, with about nine tenths seen just once and about 4.5% held by the top ten. Sequenced material: blood. The receptor set was obtained from a male donor with vitiligo.

DNA of the CDR3: TGCGCCAGCAGCCAAGACCGCGGGGGGAACACCGGGGAGCTGTTTTTT. Translation gives CASSQDRGGNTGELFF. The chain combines TRBV4-1 with TRBJ2-2; 7 nucleotides match TRBD2. V shed 0 bases, J shed 1 base, and the junction held 2 bases outside the gene matches. The germline CDR1 and CDR2 sequences are MGHRA and YSYEKL. The CDR3 consists of 16 residues.

The J gene is TRBJ1-1, the V gene TRBV4-3; D perhaps matches TRBD1 (5 bases). The V gene's germline CDR1 is LGHNA and CDR2 YSLEER. The CDR3 loop spans 15 amino acids. Trimming removed 4 bases at V and 4 bases at J, with 16 bases between. The CDR3 DNA follows: TGCGCCAGCAGCCGTATTGGGCAGGGTGGCACTGAAGCTTTCTTT. Amino acids: CASSRIGQGGTEAFF.

The chain recombines TRBV5-6 with TRBJ2-3, with unresolved D. Trimming stripped 3 bases from V and 4 bases from J, with 15 bases between. In germline, CDR1 is SGHDT, CDR2 YYEEEE. This CDR3 comprises 15 residues. The CDR3 here is CASSYGYFGADTQYF. The CDR3 DNA sequence: TGTGCCAGCAGCTACGGGTACTTTGGTGCAGATACGCAGTATTTT.

Regarding this clone: The identical CDR3 is also encoded by other nucleotide sequences in the sample. Written as DNA, the CDR3 is TGTGCCAGCAGCGTAGACAGTAACTATGGCTACACCTTC. Translated, it gives CASSVDSNYGYTF. This chain links TRBV9 with TRBJ1-2, with D unresolved. Germline V gene data show CDR1 as SGDLS and CDR2 as YYNGEE. The germline V and J ends were trimmed by 0 bases and 1 base, with 4 bases remaining between them. The CDR3 loop spans 13 amino acids.

This clone is classed as medium-sized. This rearrangement joins TRBV4-3 to TRBJ2-6, with 8 bases lining up with TRBD1. The length of the CDR3 is 18 residues. Unmatched junction bases numbered 5, after V lost 1 base and J lost 0 bases. Germline lookup yields CDR1 LGHNA and CDR2 YSLEER. The CDR3 region is CASSQAHQGASGANVLTF. CDR3 bases: TGCGCCAGCAGCCAAGCCCACCAGGGGGCCTCTGGGGCCAACGTCCTGACTTTC.

The chain recombines TRBV19 with TRBJ1-1, with D perhaps TRBD1 (6 bases). Trimming removed 5 bases at V and 3 bases at J, with 13 bases between. Per the germline V gene, CDR1 is LNHDA and CDR2 is SQIVND (reference sequence). This CDR3 is built from 14 residues. CDR3 protein: CASSPQGSYTEAFF. The CDR3 bases are TGTGCCAGTAGTCCACAGGGTTCCTACACTGAAGCTTTCTTT.

V gene TRBV7-6 combines with J gene TRBJ1-6; no clear D gene. The CDR3 is 13 residues long. Deletions cut 1 base from V and 10 bases from J, with 8 bases between. The germline CDR1 and CDR2 sequences are SGHVS and FNYEAQ. The CDR3 here is CASSLVGGSPLHF. For the CDR3, the DNA is TGTGCCAGCAGCTTAGTGGGAGGGTCACCCCTCCACTTT.

About this clone: Compared with germline, one end of the junction differs, possibly owing to a read error. The V and J genes are TRBV20-1 and TRBJ1-2; 8 positions agree with TRBD1. The V gene's germline CDR1 is DFQATT and CDR2 SNEGSKA (reference sequence). The CDR3 contains 11 residues. CDR3 loop: CSANHPEGQGF. In nucleotides, the CDR3 is TGCAGTGCTAACCACCCCGAAGGACAGGGCTTC.

The rearrangement uses TRBV5-5 and TRBJ1-2; D might be TRBD1 (6 bases). The CDR3 has 15 residues. V shed 4 bases and J shed 8 bases, with 21 bases lying between them. Germline V gene sequence: CDR1 SGHKS, CDR2 YYEKEE (reference sequence). In DNA form, the CDR3 reads TGTGCCAGCAGCCTTCTAGACTGGGGGCCTTTCGGCTACACCTTC. Its translation: CASSLLDWGPFGYTF.

The rearrangement joins TRBV6-1 to TRBJ1-6, with TRBD1 matching 9 bases. Trimming cost V 2 bases and J 0 bases; bases outside gene matches: 5. Germline CDR1 reads MNHNS; CDR2 reads SASEGT. The CDR3 spans 18 residues. CDR3 residues: CASSEYGTGSSYNSPLHF. CDR3 DNA sequence: TGTGCCAGCAGTGAATATGGGACAGGGAGCTCCTATAATTCACCCCTCCACTTT.

The chain has TRBV4-1 and TRBJ1-6, with D possibly being TRBD1 (6 bases). The CDR3 totals 15 residues. Trimming shortened V by 3 bases and J by 6 bases, and 12 bases separated the two germline ends. Germline loops: CDR1 MGHRA, CDR2 YSYEKL. CDR3 region: CASSQLTGVNSPLHF. For the CDR3, the DNA is TGCGCCAGCAGCCAGCTGACAGGAGTTAATTCACCCCTCCACTTT.

This clone was observed a few times. The V gene is TRBV5-1, the J gene TRBJ1-1; maybe TRBD1 (5 bases). The V gene's germline CDR1 is SGHRS and CDR2 YFSETQ. The CDR3 length is 14 residues. With 5 bases removed from V and 1 base from J, the gap between germline ends came to 12 bases. The CDR3 DNA reads as TGCGCCAGCAGAGCAGGGTCAGGGAACACTGAAGCTTTCTTT. This gives the protein CASRAGSGNTEAFF.

The chain carries TRBV5-8 and TRBJ2-3; tentative D call: TRBD2 (5 bases). The V gene's germline CDR1 is SGHTS and CDR2 YDEGEE. V was cut by 5 bases and J by 6 bases, with 13 bases left in between. The CDR3 is made up of 13 amino acids. CDR3 in amino acids: CASSWELYDTQYF. DNA for the CDR3: TGTGCCAGCAGTTGGGAGCTTTACGATACGCAGTATTTT. Supplemented by reference TRBV5-8 and TRBJ2-3, the full variable domain reads EAGVTQSPTHLIKTRGQQATLRCSPISGHTSVYWYQQALGLGLQFLLWYDEGEERNRGNFPPRFSGRQFPNYSSELNVNALELEDSALYLCASSWELYDTQYFGPGTRLTVL.

The V gene is TRBV30, the J gene TRBJ1-5; D unclear. Between the trimmed V and J ends, which lost 3 bases and 3 bases, there was a span of 12 bases. The CDR3 sequence is 14 residues long. Germline V gene lookup returns CDR1 GTSNPN and CDR2 SVGIG (reference sequence). The CDR3 loop reads CAWSVSLTNQPQHF. Here the CDR3 DNA reads TGTGCCTGGAGCGTTTCGCTAACCAATCAGCCCCAGCATTTT.

V gene TRBV2 combines with J gene TRBJ2-7; the D is unclear. Germline V gene sequence: CDR1 SNHLY, CDR2 FYNNEI. CDR3 size: 11 residues. V was shortened by 6 bases and J by 1 base, with 4 bases between the two germline ends. CDR3 loop: CASSPSYEQYF. CDR3 DNA sequence: TGTGCCAGCAGCCCATCCTACGAGCAGTACTTC.

The V and J genes are TRBV27 and TRBJ2-7, with D uncertain. The CDR3 consists of 11 residues. Germline assignment: CDR1 MNHEY and CDR2 SMNVEV (reference sequence). Trimming removed 4 bases at V and 6 bases at J, with 7 bases between. The CDR3 loop reads CASSSGLEQYF. The CDR3 nucleotides are TGTGCCAGCAGTTCCGGTCTCGAGCAGTACTTC.

The V gene is TRBV2, the J gene TRBJ1-1; 8 bases agree with TRBD1. This CDR3 has 17 amino acids. Germline V gene data show CDR1 as SNHLY and CDR2 as FYNNEI. V shed 11 bases, J shed 2 bases, and the junction held 19 bases outside the gene matches. The CDR3 is CARLEGQGFSRNTEAFF. The CDR3 nucleotides are TGTGCCCGACTCGAAGGACAGGGCTTTAGTAGAAACACTGAAGCTTTCTTT.

The rearrangement links TRBV12-5 to TRBJ1-5; D unclear. The CDR3 runs 14 residues. Germline CDR1 reads LGHNT; CDR2 reads FRNRAP. V was pared by 1 base and J by 8 bases, with 12 bases between. CDR3 amino acids: CASGLGLRTEPQHF. The CDR3 DNA reads as TGTGCTAGTGGTTTGGGGCTCCGGACTGAGCCCCAGCATTTT.

In DNA, the CDR3 is TGTGCCAGCAGGTTATTTACACAGGGACCCCCACACGGCACAGATACGCAGTATTTT. It yields the protein CASRLFTQGPPHGTDTQYF. The chain couples TRBV5-6 to TRBJ2-3, with D possibly being TRBD1 (6 bases). The CDR3 runs to 19 residues. Germline values: CDR1 SGHDT, CDR2 YYEEEE. The germline V and J ends were trimmed by 5 bases and 1 base, with 26 bases remaining between them.

By proportion, this clone is medium-sized. The chain has TRBV9 and TRBJ2-1; TRBD2 might be the D (5 bases). V was shortened by 2 bases and J by 3 bases, with 9 bases between the two germline ends. This CDR3 spans 14 amino acids. Germline V gene lookup returns CDR1 SGDLS and CDR2 YYNGEE. CDR3 nucleotides: TGTGCCAGCAGCGTCGGGATGGTCTACAATGAGCAGTTCTTC. This codes for CASSVGMVYNEQFF.

V gene TRBV7-9 combines with J gene TRBJ1-1; D perhaps matches TRBD1 (6 bases). The CDR3 loop spans 15 amino acids. Germline V gives CDR1 SEHNR, CDR2 FQNEAQ (reference sequence). Deletions cut 0 bases from V and 0 bases from J, with 8 bases between. The CDR3 sequence is CASSLAQGLNTEAFF. CDR3 in DNA: TGTGCCAGCAGCTTAGCGCAGGGGTTGAACACTGAAGCTTTCTTT.